The 9 T cell receptor beta chains presented below share a single source sample, sequenced in a study of CD8 T cells in ankylosing spondylitis. In TCRdb, the 5' RACE reads were re-called with MiXCR into one record per CDR3 protein. The data show more than 150,000 distinct CDR3 sequences, over 10% seen once. Sequences were obtained from blood, either unsorted or a sorted T cell fraction (not recorded which). The receptors were sampled from a female donor with ankylosing spondylitis or in good health (not recorded which).

This sequence joins TRBV7-9 and TRBJ2-3; tentatively, D is TRBD1 (6 bases). The V end lost 7 bases, the J end lost 1 base, and 12 bases lay between the germline ends. Germline-derived CDR1 and CDR2 are SEHNR and FQNEAQ (reference sequence). This CDR3 has 14 amino acids. In DNA, the CDR3 is TGTGCCAGCACCCTTGGGGGCGGCACAGATACGCAGTATTTT. It codes for CASTLGGGTDTQYF.

The V gene is TRBV7-2, the J gene TRBJ1-1, with 8 positions matching TRBD1. The CDR3 is 14 amino acids. Germline V CDR1 and CDR2: SGHTA, FQGNSA. V trimming: 5 bases; J trimming: 5 bases; junction bases outside the gene matches: 7. CDR3 in DNA: TGTGCCAGCAGCAACCGGCAGGGGGCGACTGAAGCTTTCTTT. This gives the protein CASSNRQGATEAFF. Together with reference TRBV7-2 and TRBJ1-1, the CDR3 gives the full variable domain: GAGVSQSPSNKVTEKGKDVELRCDPISGHTALYWYRQSLGQGLEFLIYFQGNSAPDKSGLPSDRFSAERTGGSVSTLTIQRTQQEDSAVYLCASSNRQGATEAFFGQGTRLTVV.

This clonotype was counted many times. The rearrangement links TRBV12-3 or TRBV12-4 to TRBJ2-3, with D possibly TRBD2 on 5 matching bases. V shed 8 bases and J shed 6 bases, with 9 bases lying between them. The CDR3 consists of 11 residues. Here the CDR3 DNA reads TGTGCCAGCTGGGAGCAGGATACGCAGTATTTT. Residues: CASWEQDTQYF.

This clonotype was recorded at least ten times. The chain uses TRBV11-1 and TRBJ2-1, with 8 positions matching TRBD1. Losses at the gene ends were 7 bases for V and 2 bases for J; bases not matched to a gene: 4. The CDR3 runs 14 residues. CDR1 is SGHAT and CDR2 is FQDESV in the germline V gene (reference sequence). The CDR3 coding sequence is TGTGCCAGCACCAAGGACAGGGCCTACAATGAGCAGTTCTTC. Its protein is CASTKDRAYNEQFF.

This clonotype was counted a few times. V usage is TRBV27 and J usage is TRBJ2-1; D tentatively reads TRBD1 or TRBD2 (6 bases each). The CDR3 length is 12 residues. Germline V gene data show CDR1 as MNHEY and CDR2 as SMNVEV (reference sequence). V shed 4 bases and J shed 10 bases, with 11 bases lying between them. This CDR3 is CASSWGAQEQFF. The CDR3 DNA reads as TGTGCCAGCAGTTGGGGGGCGCAGGAGCAGTTCTTC.

CDR3 sequence (DNA): TGTGCCAGCAGCCCAAATTCCCGGAACTACGAGCAGTACTTC. Its protein is CASSPNSRNYEQYF. This chain links TRBV27 with TRBJ2-7; D not resolved. V lost 6 bases and J lost 3, with 15 bases in between. Germline values: CDR1 MNHEY, CDR2 SMNVEV (reference sequence). This CDR3 region has 14 residues.

This clonotype came up many times. This chain links TRBV7-2 with TRBJ2-5, with 10 nucleotides matching TRBD2. The germline CDR1 and CDR2 sequences are SGHTA and FQGNSA. The CDR3 consists of 14 residues. J was trimmed by 4 bases and V by 5 bases; bases with no gene match: 4. As DNA, the CDR3 is TGTGCCAGCAGCCCTCGACTAGCGGGAGAGACCCAGTACTTC. It encodes CASSPRLAGETQYF. Complete variable domain (other parts from reference TRBV7-2 and TRBJ2-5): GAGVSQSPSNKVTEKGKDVELRCDPISGHTALYWYRQSLGQGLEFLIYFQGNSAPDKSGLPSDRFSAERTGGSVSTLTIQRTQQEDSAVYLCASSPRLAGETQYFGPGTRLLVL.

This clonotype was seen a handful of times. The CDR3 protein is CASSMTSGMGEFGHNEQFF. As DNA, the CDR3 is TGTGCCAGCAGCATGACTAGCGGGATGGGAGAGTTTGGGCACAATGAGCAGTTCTTC. V gene TRBV3-1 combines with J gene TRBJ2-1; TRBD2 matches 11 bases. CDR1 is LGHDT, CDR2 YNNKEL, per germline (reference sequence). Trimming cost V 5 bases and J 5 bases; bases outside gene matches: 17. The CDR3 spans 19 residues.

Many counts were recorded for this clonotype. V gene TRBV18 combines with J gene TRBJ1-2, with TRBD1 matching 8 bases. Germline CDR1 reads KGHSH; CDR2 reads LQKENI. The trim removed 5 bases at V and 8 bases at J, leaving 10 bases unmatched. This CDR3 contains 14 residues. The CDR3 coding sequence is TGTGCCAGCTCATTGGGACAGGCCGGGGACGGCTACACCTTC. Translating it yields CASSLGQAGDGYTF.